This T cell receptor (beta chain) is drawn from a study of T-cell memory formation after mild COVID-19. About the research overall: Clusters were largely donor specific. Points from the study as a whole: Researchers found some responding clones in pre-infection memory, a sign that cross-reactive memory joined. Contracting CD8+ clones were enriched in EMRA, CD4+ mainly in CM and EM.

Researchers used 5'RACE with constant-segment primers to make TCR alpha and TCR beta cDNA libraries that carry sample barcodes and UMIs. TCRdb reanalysed the 5' RACE reads using MiXCR and keeps one entry per CDR3 protein. Here the sample spans approximately 60,000 distinct CDR3 sequences, around 9.5% being singletons. Germline lookup yields CDR1 SGHRS and CDR2 YFSETQ. The CDR3 is 14 amino acids. As concerns this clonotype: Its antigen is as yet unknown. An end of the junction does not agree with germline; a read error may underlie this.

Material for sequencing was PBMCs or a T cell subset sorted from them (not recorded which). The source is a man between 18 and 29 years old who had mild COVID-19 (a few samples of this study predate the infection). Cell type and time point are not known. This rearrangement joins TRBV5-1 to TRBJ2-7; 9 bases match TRBD1. CDR3 residues: CASSVSIGGQGRSF. CDR3 sequence (DNA): TGCGCCAGCAGTGTATCGATAGGGGGACAGGGTCGCTCTTTC. Variable domain in full (rest from reference TRBV5-1 and TRBJ2-7): KAGVTQTPRYLIKTRGQQVTLSCSPISGHRSVSWYQQTPGQGLQFLFEYFSETQRNKGNFPGRFSGRQFSNSRSEMNVSTLELGDSALYLCASSVSIGGQGRSFGPGTRLTVT.